This is a list of T cell receptor beta chains from one sample in a study of cytomegalovirus exposure and HLA in healthy donors. Profiling relied on immunoSEQ multiplex PCR, and the TCRdb table lists in-frame clones only, not all of them. The sample records 90,000 to 100,000 clones, under 85% being singletons. The sample was PBMCs. The receptors originated from a woman between 35 and 50 years old in good health and CMV-seronegative. Each CDR3 is given without its conserved first and last residue. The order of the fields is V gene, D gene, J gene, CDR3 protein. The D gene is left open where the match is weak.

v_gene: TRBV15
d_gene: NA
j_gene: TRBJ2-7
CDR3aa: ATSRDLQGSYEQY

v_gene: TRBV19
d_gene: TRBD1
j_gene: TRBJ1-2
CDR3aa: ASRRDRANYGYT

v_gene: TRBV5-1
d_gene: TRBD1
j_gene: TRBJ2-6
CDR3aa: ASSSTGDAGANVLT

v_gene: TRBV7-6
d_gene: NA
j_gene: TRBJ2-2
CDR3aa: ASSSEDSNTGELF

v_gene: TRBV9
d_gene: TRBD1
j_gene: TRBJ2-6
CDR3aa: ASSVDARDRVGANVLT

v_gene: TRBV5-1
d_gene: TRBD1
j_gene: TRBJ1-1
CDR3aa: ASSWGGQGWGDTEAF

v_gene: TRBV30
d_gene: NA
j_gene: TRBJ1-2
CDR3aa: AWRQGLGGYT

v_gene: TRBV29-1
d_gene: TRBD2
j_gene: TRBJ2-7
CDR3aa: SVARLAGAYEQY

v_gene: TRBV10-3
d_gene: NA
j_gene: TRBJ2-2
CDR3aa: ATISGTNTGELF

v_gene: TRBV7-9
d_gene: TRBD1
j_gene: TRBJ2-7
CDR3aa: SSSLVETGSEQY

v_gene: TRBV10-3
d_gene: TRBD2
j_gene: TRBJ2-7
CDR3aa: ATGLAGGKREQY

v_gene: TRBV15
d_gene: TRBD2
j_gene: TRBJ2-3
CDR3aa: ATSRDLAGDTDTQY

v_gene: TRBV19
d_gene: TRBD2
j_gene: TRBJ2-1
CDR3aa: ASSTTGTSGIDEQF

v_gene: TRBV6-1
d_gene: TRBD2
j_gene: TRBJ2-7
CDR3aa: ASSTRLAGGNEQY

v_gene: TRBV4-1
d_gene: TRBD2
j_gene: TRBJ2-3
CDR3aa: ASSQDWREFRHTQY

v_gene: TRBV5-1
d_gene: TRBD1
j_gene: TRBJ1-4
CDR3aa: ASSLETGASWNKKLF

v_gene: TRBV25-1
d_gene: NA
j_gene: TRBJ1-1
CDR3aa: ASSEEPGRGTEAF

v_gene: TRBV11-3
d_gene: TRBD2
j_gene: TRBJ2-7
CDR3aa: ASSPKAGGLYEQY

v_gene: TRBV30
d_gene: NA
j_gene: NA
CDR3aa: AWSSGMGGETQY

v_gene: TRBV11-2
d_gene: TRBD1
j_gene: TRBJ2-2
CDR3aa: ASSTGQGAGTGELF

v_gene: TRBV9
d_gene: NA
j_gene: TRBJ1-5
CDR3aa: ASSAGEGMNQPQH

v_gene: TRBV6-1
d_gene: NA
j_gene: TRBJ2-7
CDR3aa: ASFRTAPYEQY

v_gene: TRBV30
d_gene: NA
j_gene: TRBJ1-1
CDR3aa: AWRQGYTEAF

v_gene: TRBV5-1
d_gene: TRBD2
j_gene: TRBJ2-7
CDR3aa: ASSYQSGGTREQY

v_gene: TRBV5-5
d_gene: NA
j_gene: TRBJ1-1
CDR3aa: ASSLSAVNTEAF

v_gene: TRBV5-4
d_gene: TRBD2
j_gene: TRBJ2-1
CDR3aa: ASSLTSGRYNEQF

v_gene: TRBV30
d_gene: NA
j_gene: TRBJ1-5
CDR3aa: AWSGGPNQPQH

v_gene: TRBV2
d_gene: NA
j_gene: TRBJ2-7
CDR3aa: ASKKTTTSYEQY

v_gene: TRBV30
d_gene: TRBD1
j_gene: TRBJ2-5
CDR3aa: ARSGDRGLVETQY

v_gene: TRBV6-1
d_gene: NA
j_gene: TRBJ2-6
CDR3aa: AIPGSSGANVLT

v_gene: TRBV7-9
d_gene: NA
j_gene: TRBJ2-3
CDR3aa: ASSKRSGLSTDTQY

v_gene: TRBV5-6
d_gene: NA
j_gene: TRBJ2-1
CDR3aa: ASRNPGLSNEQF

v_gene: TRBV18
d_gene: NA
j_gene: TRBJ1-4
CDR3aa: ASSPPGTGLWNEKLF

v_gene: TRBV6-6
d_gene: NA
j_gene: TRBJ1-1
CDR3aa: ASSGPQGNTEAF

v_gene: TRBV16
d_gene: NA
j_gene: TRBJ1-5
CDR3aa: ASSQSGMGSQH

v_gene: TRBV6-5
d_gene: NA
j_gene: TRBJ1-1
CDR3aa: ASSEPFREAF

v_gene: TRBV29-1
d_gene: TRBD1
j_gene: TRBJ2-7
CDR3aa: SVGGYTQGAYEQY

v_gene: TRBV27
d_gene: TRBD1
j_gene: TRBJ1-6
CDR3aa: ASSLRGRSYNSPLH

v_gene: TRBV6-5
d_gene: NA
j_gene: TRBJ1-1
CDR3aa: ASSYQGIEAF

v_gene: TRBV27
d_gene: TRBD2
j_gene: TRBJ2-7
CDR3aa: ASSRGTSGRGEQY

v_gene: TRBV14
d_gene: NA
j_gene: TRBJ1-6
CDR3aa: ASSQDPRAPLH

v_gene: TRBV9
d_gene: NA
j_gene: TRBJ2-3
CDR3aa: ASSVAWSSGTDTQY

v_gene: TRBV5-4
d_gene: TRBD1
j_gene: TRBJ1-2
CDR3aa: ASSLGTGGIYGYT

v_gene: TRBV27
d_gene: NA
j_gene: TRBJ1-1
CDR3aa: ASSYREMNTEAF

v_gene: TRBV15
d_gene: NA
j_gene: TRBJ1-4
CDR3aa: ATSRVGGTNEKLF

v_gene: TRBV6-6
d_gene: NA
j_gene: TRBJ1-1
CDR3aa: ASSYLTGRGAF

v_gene: TRBV5-1
d_gene: NA
j_gene: TRBJ1-4
CDR3aa: ASGWGGRVREKLF

v_gene: TRBV7-2
d_gene: NA
j_gene: TRBJ2-3
CDR3aa: ASSPRGLSSTDTQY

v_gene: TRBV5-1
d_gene: TRBD1
j_gene: TRBJ2-1
CDR3aa: ASSPGTGGLHNEQF

v_gene: TRBV5-4
d_gene: NA
j_gene: TRBJ2-2
CDR3aa: ASSSRSSTGELF

v_gene: TRBV5-4
d_gene: NA
j_gene: TRBJ2-2
CDR3aa: ASRLQGTGELF

v_gene: TRBV5-8
d_gene: TRBD1
j_gene: TRBJ1-1
CDR3aa: ASSLVGTGGGTEAF

v_gene: TRBV10-1
d_gene: NA
j_gene: TRBJ1-5
CDR3aa: ASSESIGGPQH

v_gene: TRBV7-9
d_gene: TRBD1
j_gene: TRBJ2-1
CDR3aa: ASSAPTGTGSPF

v_gene: TRBV19
d_gene: NA
j_gene: TRBJ2-1
CDR3aa: ASASGNYQKDEQF

v_gene: TRBV15
d_gene: NA
j_gene: TRBJ2-7
CDR3aa: ATSRDQGGSSYEQY

v_gene: TRBV11-1
d_gene: TRBD2
j_gene: TRBJ2-1
CDR3aa: ASSLRAGGVVSLNEQF

v_gene: TRBV5-1
d_gene: TRBD1
j_gene: TRBJ1-1
CDR3aa: ASSLDRVKGTEAF

v_gene: TRBV11-3
d_gene: NA
j_gene: TRBJ1-2
CDR3aa: ASSGAENDGYT

v_gene: TRBV19
d_gene: TRBD1
j_gene: TRBJ2-7
CDR3aa: ASSRPGTGSYEQY